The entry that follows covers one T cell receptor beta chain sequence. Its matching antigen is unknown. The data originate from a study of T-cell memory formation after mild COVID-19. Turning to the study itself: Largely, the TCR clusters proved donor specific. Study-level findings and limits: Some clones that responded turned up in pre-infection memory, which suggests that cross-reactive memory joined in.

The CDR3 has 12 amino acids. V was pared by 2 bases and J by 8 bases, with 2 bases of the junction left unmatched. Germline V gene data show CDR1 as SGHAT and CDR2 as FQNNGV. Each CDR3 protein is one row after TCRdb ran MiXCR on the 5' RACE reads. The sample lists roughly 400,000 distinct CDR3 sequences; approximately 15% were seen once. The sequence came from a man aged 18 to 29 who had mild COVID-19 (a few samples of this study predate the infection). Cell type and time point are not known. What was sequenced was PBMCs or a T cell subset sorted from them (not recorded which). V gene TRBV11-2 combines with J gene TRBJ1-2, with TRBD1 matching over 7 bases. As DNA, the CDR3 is TGTGCCAGCAGCTTACCAGGGGGAGGCTACACCTTC. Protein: CASSLPGGGYTF.